This is a list of T cell receptor beta chains from one sample in a study of T cells after yellow fever vaccination. One entry per CDR3 protein results from TCRdb running MiXCR on the 5' RACE reads. This table has hundreds of thousands of distinct CDR3 sequences, approximately 13% appearing once. The sequenced sample was PBMCs, obtained on the day of the yellow fever booster vaccination. Source of these receptors: a man under 40 who received the YFV17D yellow fever vaccine. Each CDR3 is given with its conserved first and last residue. A D gene is named only where the DNA matches it firmly. Only part of the rows carry a size: once, few, many, or a class if the clone is expanded.

clone size	D gene	J gene	V gene	CDR3 protein	CDR3 DNA
few	TRBD1	TRBJ2-3	TRBV25-1	CASSDYRDRVNTDTQYF	TGTGCCAGCAGTGATTATCGCGACAGGGTGAACACAGATACGCAGTATTTT
NA	NA	TRBJ2-3	TRBV18	CASSPTRMEDTQYF	TGTGCCAGCTCACCGACCCGGATGGAAGATACGCAGTATTTT
many	NA	TRBJ2-7	TRBV20-1	CSPRRELILGEQYF	TGCAGTCCCCGTCGTGAATTAATCCTAGGCGAGCAGTACTTC
many	NA	TRBJ2-4	TRBV25-1	CATPLPGNIQYF	TGTGCCACCCCTCTTCCTGGGAACATTCAGTACTTC
NA	NA	TRBJ1-1	TRBV25-1	CASSDPRSRWGTEAFF	TGTGCCAGCAGTGATCCCAGATCCCGGTGGGGCACTGAAGCTTTCTTT
NA	NA	TRBJ2-2	TRBV29-1	CSVWVQNTGELFF	TGCAGCGTTTGGGTCCAGAACACCGGGGAGCTGTTTTTT
few	TRBD1	TRBJ1-2	TRBV6-1	CASSEWAPGGAGYTF	TGTGCCAGCAGTGAATGGGCCCCAGGGGGCGCGGGCTACACCTTC
few	NA	TRBJ2-7	TRBV5-1	CASSYVGSSYEQYF	TGCGCCAGCAGTTACGTCGGGAGTTCCTACGAGCAGTACTTC
NA	NA	TRBJ2-1	TRBV7-2	CASSRAETDEQFF	TGTGCCAGCAGTCGAGCGGAGACGGATGAGCAGTTCTTC
few	NA	TRBJ2-7	TRBV7-2	CASSLMYEQYF	TGTGCCAGCAGCTTAATGTACGAGCAGTACTTC
many	NA	TRBJ2-3	TRBV20-1	CSAIISTDTQYF	TGCAGTGCTATCATAAGCACAGATACGCAGTATTTT
NA	NA	TRBJ2-1	TRBV6-2/TRBV6-3	CASSWSGSNEQFF	TGTGCCAGCAGTTGGTCAGGTAGCAATGAGCAGTTCTTC
few	NA	TRBJ1-1	TRBV20-1	CSAREGGGTEAFF	TGCAGTGCTAGAGAGGGGGGTGGCACTGAAGCTTTCTTT
NA	TRBD2	TRBJ2-7	TRBV7-2	CASSLDRLADVYEQYF	TGTGCCAGCAGCTTAGATAGACTAGCGGACGTCTACGAGCAGTACTTC
few	TRBD1	TRBJ2-2	TRBV6-1	CASRTGTNTGELFF	TGTGCCAGCCGGACAGGGACTAACACCGGGGAGCTGTTTTTT
NA	NA	TRBJ1-1	TRBV28	CASSFLVRVRHLSEAFF	TGTGCCAGCAGTTTCCTCGTAAGGGTACGCCATCTCTCTGAAGCTTTCTTT
NA	NA	TRBJ2-1	TRBV20-1	CSARGGRAYNEQFF	TGCAGTGCTAGAGGAGGAAGAGCTTACAATGAGCAGTTCTTC
NA	NA	TRBJ1-2	TRBV14	CASSHSPGLGGYTF	TGTGCCAGCAGCCATTCCCCGGGACTAGGTGGCTACACCTTC
many	NA	TRBJ1-5	TRBV7-2	CASSLDRNQPQHF	TGTGCCAGCAGCTTAGATCGGAATCAGCCCCAGCATTTT
NA	TRBD2	TRBJ2-1	TRBV18	CASSPGLAGRQQFF	TGTGCCAGCTCACCAGGACTAGCGGGAAGGCAGCAGTTCTTC
NA	TRBD2	TRBJ2-1	TRBV20-1	CSARPGLAGVDEQFF	TGCAGTGCTAGACCCGGACTAGCGGGAGTAGATGAGCAGTTCTTC
few	NA	TRBJ2-1	TRBV29-1	CSVASDTNEQFF	TGCAGCGTCGCTAGTGACACGAATGAGCAGTTCTTC
few	NA	TRBJ2-6	TRBV12-3/TRBV12-4	CASSARASGANVLTF	TGTGCCAGCAGCGCCAGGGCATCGGGGGCCAACGTCCTGACTTTC
NA	NA	TRBJ2-7	TRBV5-1	CASSSSDSYEQYF	TGCGCCAGCAGCTCCTCGGACTCATACGAGCAGTACTTC
NA	NA	TRBJ1-5	TRBV27	CASSSGQYQPQHF	TGTGCCAGCAGTTCCGGACAGTATCAGCCCCAGCATTTT
few	NA	TRBJ1-1	TRBV3-1	CASSQRGHGDEAFF	TGTGCCAGCAGCCAACGGGGGCATGGAGATGAAGCTTTCTTT
NA	NA	TRBJ2-3	TRBV9	CASSAEATGTQYF	TGTGCCAGCAGCGCGGAGGCGACAGGTACGCAGTATTTT
few	TRBD2	TRBJ2-7	TRBV7-9	CASSQLAGGIRDEQYF	TGTGCCAGCAGCCAACTAGCGGGAGGTATTCGGGACGAGCAGTACTTC
few	NA	TRBJ2-7	TRBV2	CASTGPRPYEQYF	TGTGCCAGCACCGGGCCTCGTCCCTACGAGCAGTACTTC
NA	NA	TRBJ2-2	TRBV28	CALGGRSGELFF	TGTGCCTTGGGAGGACGGTCCGGGGAGCTGTTTTTT
few	NA	TRBJ2-7	TRBV12-3/TRBV12-4	CASSFNTYEQYF	TGTGCCAGCAGTTTTAACACCTACGAGCAGTACTTC
NA	TRBD2	TRBJ2-5	TRBV20-1	CSASASGDALSETQYF	TGCAGTGCTAGCGCTAGCGGAGACGCGTTAAGTGAGACCCAGTACTTC
once	TRBD1	TRBJ2-3	TRBV9	CASSAPKGDRGSTDTQYF	TGTGCCAGCAGCGCTCCGAAGGGGGACAGGGGTAGCACAGATACGCAGTATTTT
NA	NA	TRBJ1-5	TRBV15	CATSRDHVGQPQHF	TGTGCCACCAGCAGAGATCACGTGGGGCAGCCCCAGCATTTT
NA	NA	TRBJ1-2	TRBV15	CATLKGGGANYGYTF	TGTGCCACCCTTAAGGGGGGGGGAGCTAACTATGGCTACACCTTC
few	NA	TRBJ2-3	TRBV5-1	CASSLARETDTQYF	TGCGCCAGCAGCTTGGCGCGAGAGACAGATACGCAGTATTTT
NA	TRBD2	TRBJ2-1	TRBV19	CASSIYSGIPYNEQFF	TGTGCCAGTAGTATATACAGCGGGATCCCCTACAATGAGCAGTTCTTC
NA	NA	TRBJ2-7	TRBV11-2	CASSLVLSGSYEQYF	TGTGCCAGCAGCTTAGTGTTGAGCGGTTCCTACGAGCAGTACTTC
many	NA	TRBJ2-3	TRBV5-1	CASSLAAPRGTDTQYF	TGCGCCAGCAGCTTGGCGGCGCCCCGTGGCACAGATACGCAGTATTTT
NA	NA	TRBJ2-1	TRBV10-2	CASSGRSRRANNEQFF	TGCGCCAGCTCAGGAAGGAGCAGAAGGGCAAACAATGAGCAGTTCTTC
NA	NA	TRBJ2-4	TRBV18	CASSPFGSVGLAKNIQYF	TGTGCCAGCTCACCGTTCGGTTCTGTCGGTTTAGCCAAAAACATTCAGTACTTC
few	NA	TRBJ2-5	TRBV13	CASSFEQGFQETQYF	TGTGCCAGCAGTTTTGAGCAGGGATTCCAAGAGACCCAGTACTTC
NA	NA	TRBJ2-7	TRBV5-4	CASSLASQYEQYF	TGTGCCAGCAGCTTGGCTTCCCAGTACGAGCAGTACTTC
few	NA	TRBJ1-1	TRBV30	CAWGVGHPNTEAFF	TGTGCCTGGGGGGTGGGACACCCGAACACTGAAGCTTTCTTT
few	NA	TRBJ1-1	TRBV15	CATRNRDTLEAFF	TGTGCCACCAGAAACCGGGACACACTTGAAGCTTTCTTT
NA	TRBD2	TRBJ2-2	TRBV7-6	CASSFNVAGPGKNTGELFF	TGTGCCAGCAGCTTCAATGTAGCGGGACCCGGAAAGAACACCGGGGAGCTGTTTTTT
NA	TRBD1	TRBJ2-1	TRBV12-3/TRBV12-4	CASSLPRTGGYYNEQFF	TGTGCCAGCAGTTTACCCAGGACAGGGGGCTACTACAATGAGCAGTTCTTC
NA	NA	TRBJ2-5	TRBV7-2	CASRNRAQETQYF	TGTGCCAGCCGAAACAGGGCGCAAGAGACCCAGTACTTC
many	NA	TRBJ2-3	TRBV5-4	CASSLTSRRDTQYF	TGTGCCAGCAGCTTGACTAGCAGGAGGGATACGCAGTATTTT
NA	NA	TRBJ1-5	TRBV4-1	CASSQGPPGILDQPQHF	TGCGCCAGCAGCCAAGGCCCACCAGGGATTCTGGATCAGCCCCAGCATTTT
NA	NA	TRBJ1-2	TRBV28	CASDSRLDYGYTF	TGTGCCAGCGACTCACGATTGGACTATGGCTACACCTTC
NA	NA	TRBJ2-7	TRBV20-1	CSATRRLAYEQYF	TGCAGTGCTACGAGAAGACTAGCCTACGAGCAGTACTTC
NA	NA	TRBJ1-6	TRBV9	CASSVSTGNNSPLHF	TGTGCCAGCAGCGTGAGTACAGGGAACAATTCACCCCTCCACTTT
few	NA	TRBJ2-1	TRBV30	CAWRTGGTRYNEQFF	TGTGCCTGGAGAACGGGCGGGACCCGATACAATGAGCAGTTCTTC